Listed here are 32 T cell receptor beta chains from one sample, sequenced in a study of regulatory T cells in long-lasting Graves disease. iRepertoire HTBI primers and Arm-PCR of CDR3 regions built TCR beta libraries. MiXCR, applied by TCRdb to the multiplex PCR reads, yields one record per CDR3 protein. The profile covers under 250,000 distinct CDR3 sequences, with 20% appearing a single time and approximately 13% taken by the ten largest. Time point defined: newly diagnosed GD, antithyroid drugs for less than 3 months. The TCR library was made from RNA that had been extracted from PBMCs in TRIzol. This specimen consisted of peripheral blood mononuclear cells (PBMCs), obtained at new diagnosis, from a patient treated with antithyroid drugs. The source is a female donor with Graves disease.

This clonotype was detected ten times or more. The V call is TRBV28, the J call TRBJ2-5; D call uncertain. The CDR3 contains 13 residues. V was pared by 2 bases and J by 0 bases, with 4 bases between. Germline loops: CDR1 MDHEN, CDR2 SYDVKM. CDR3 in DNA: TGTGCCAGCAGTTTACCCAACCAAGAGACCCAGTACTTC. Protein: CASSLPNQETQYF.

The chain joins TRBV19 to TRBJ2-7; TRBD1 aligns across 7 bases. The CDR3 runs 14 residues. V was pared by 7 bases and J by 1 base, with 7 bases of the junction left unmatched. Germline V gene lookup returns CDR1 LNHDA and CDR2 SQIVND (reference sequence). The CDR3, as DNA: TGTGCCAGTACCGCGGCACAGGGGTCCTACGAGCAGTACTTC. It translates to CASTAAQGSYEQYF.

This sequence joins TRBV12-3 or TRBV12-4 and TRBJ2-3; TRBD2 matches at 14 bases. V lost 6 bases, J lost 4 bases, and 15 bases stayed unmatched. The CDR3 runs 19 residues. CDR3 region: CASSRPRQGLAGASDTQYF. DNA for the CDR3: TGTGCCAGCAGCCGCCCGCGGCAGGGACTAGCGGGAGCCTCAGATACGCAGTATTTT.

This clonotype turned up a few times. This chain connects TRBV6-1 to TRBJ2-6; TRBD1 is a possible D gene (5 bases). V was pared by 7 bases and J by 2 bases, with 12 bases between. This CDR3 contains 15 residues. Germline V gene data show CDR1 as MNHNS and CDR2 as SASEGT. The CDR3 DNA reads TGTGCCAGCACTTTGGTCAGGGCTGGGGCCAACGTCCTGACTTTC. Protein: CASTLVRAGANVLTF.

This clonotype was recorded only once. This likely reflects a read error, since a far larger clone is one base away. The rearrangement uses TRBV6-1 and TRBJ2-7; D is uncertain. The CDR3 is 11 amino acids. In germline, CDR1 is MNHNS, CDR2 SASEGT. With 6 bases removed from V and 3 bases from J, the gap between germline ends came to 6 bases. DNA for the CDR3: TGTGCCAGCAGGAAGGACTACGAGCAGTACTTC. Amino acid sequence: CASRKDYEQYF.

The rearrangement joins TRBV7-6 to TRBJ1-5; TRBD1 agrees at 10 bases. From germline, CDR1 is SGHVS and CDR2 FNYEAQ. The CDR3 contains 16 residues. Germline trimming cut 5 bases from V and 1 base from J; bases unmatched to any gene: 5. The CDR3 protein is CASSPWTGGSNQPQHF. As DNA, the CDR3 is TGTGCCAGCAGCCCTTGGACAGGGGGAAGCAATCAGCCCCAGCATTTT.

The CDR3 loop reads CASSEPRRYNEQFF. The DNA of the CDR3 is TGTGCCAGCAGCGAACCCAGAAGATACAATGAGCAGTTCTTC. The chain recombines TRBV6-1 with TRBJ2-1; no clear D gene. V shed 6 bases and J shed 4 bases, with 13 bases lying between them. The CDR3 has 14 residues. CDR1 is MNHNS, CDR2 SASEGT, per germline.

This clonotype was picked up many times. CDR3 loop: CSVVPTSEHGAETQYF. The CDR3 DNA is TGCAGTGTGGTGCCAACTAGCGAACATGGGGCAGAGACCCAGTACTTC. The chain uses TRBV20-1 and TRBJ2-5, with 7 bases fitting TRBD2. There are 16 residues in the CDR3. Trimming cost V 7 bases and J 4 bases; bases outside gene matches: 18. Germline lookup yields CDR1 DFQATT and CDR2 SNEGSKA (reference sequence).

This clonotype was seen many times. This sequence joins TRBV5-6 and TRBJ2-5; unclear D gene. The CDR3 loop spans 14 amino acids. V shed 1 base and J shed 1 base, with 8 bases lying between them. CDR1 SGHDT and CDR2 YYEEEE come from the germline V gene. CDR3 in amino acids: CASSLISSQETQYF. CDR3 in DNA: TGTGCCAGCAGCTTGATCTCCAGCCAAGAGACCCAGTACTTC.

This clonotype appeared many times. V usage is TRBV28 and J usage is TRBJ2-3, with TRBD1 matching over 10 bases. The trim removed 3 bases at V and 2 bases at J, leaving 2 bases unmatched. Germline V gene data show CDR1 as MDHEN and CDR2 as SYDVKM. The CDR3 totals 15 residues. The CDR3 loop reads CASSFGTGDTDTQYF. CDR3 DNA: TGTGCCAGCAGTTTCGGGACAGGGGACACAGATACGCAGTATTTT.

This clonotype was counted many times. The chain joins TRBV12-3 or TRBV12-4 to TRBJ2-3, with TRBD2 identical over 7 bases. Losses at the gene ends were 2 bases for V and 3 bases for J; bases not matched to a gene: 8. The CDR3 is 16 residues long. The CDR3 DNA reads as TGTGCCAGCAGTTTATCCGGCGGGAGTGGGACAGATACGCAGTATTTT. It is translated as CASSLSGGSGTDTQYF.

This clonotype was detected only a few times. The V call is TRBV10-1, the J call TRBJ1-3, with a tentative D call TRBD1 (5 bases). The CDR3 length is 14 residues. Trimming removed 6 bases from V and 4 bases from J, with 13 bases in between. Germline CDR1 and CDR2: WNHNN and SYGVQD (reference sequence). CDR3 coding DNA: TGCGCCAGCAGCGCCGGGACTCCCGGAAACACCATATATTTT. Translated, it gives CASSAGTPGNTIYF.

Here the CDR3 reads CASSIDPYETQYF. CDR3 sequence (DNA): TGTGCCAGTAGTATAGATCCGTATGAGACCCAGTACTTC. The gene calls are TRBV19 and TRBJ2-4, with no clear D. The closer fit of TRBJ2-5 to the DNA end suggests the J call may be wrong. The length of the CDR3 is 13 residues. CDR1 and CDR2 (germline): LNHDA, SQIVND (reference sequence).

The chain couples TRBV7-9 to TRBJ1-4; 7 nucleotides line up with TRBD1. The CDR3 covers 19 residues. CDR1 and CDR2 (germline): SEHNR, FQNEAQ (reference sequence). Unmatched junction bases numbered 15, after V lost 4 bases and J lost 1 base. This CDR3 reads CASSSTWDSSEGTNEKLFF. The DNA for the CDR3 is TGTGCCAGCAGCTCTACGTGGGACAGCTCCGAGGGAACTAATGAAAAACTGTTTTTT.

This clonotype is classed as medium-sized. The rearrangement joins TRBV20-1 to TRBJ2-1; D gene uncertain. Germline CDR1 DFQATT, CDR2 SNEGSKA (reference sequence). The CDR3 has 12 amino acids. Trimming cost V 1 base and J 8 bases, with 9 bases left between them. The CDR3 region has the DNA TGCAGTGCTAGAGGAGTTGTCTATGAGCAGTTCTTC. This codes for CSARGVVYEQFF.

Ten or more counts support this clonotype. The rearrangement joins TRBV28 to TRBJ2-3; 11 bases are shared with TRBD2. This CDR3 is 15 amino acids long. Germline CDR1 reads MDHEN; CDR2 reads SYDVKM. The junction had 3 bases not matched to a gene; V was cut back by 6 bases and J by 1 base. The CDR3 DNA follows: TGTGCCAGCAGCCAACTAGCGGGGGGCACAGATACGCAGTATTTT. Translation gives CASSQLAGGTDTQYF.

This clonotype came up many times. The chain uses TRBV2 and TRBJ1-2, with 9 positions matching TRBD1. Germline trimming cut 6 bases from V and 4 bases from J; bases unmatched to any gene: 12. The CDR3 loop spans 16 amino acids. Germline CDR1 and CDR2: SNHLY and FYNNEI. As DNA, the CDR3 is TGTGCCAGCAGGGCCCTTACTGGGACAGGGAGCTATGGCTACACCTTC. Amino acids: CASRALTGTGSYGYTF.

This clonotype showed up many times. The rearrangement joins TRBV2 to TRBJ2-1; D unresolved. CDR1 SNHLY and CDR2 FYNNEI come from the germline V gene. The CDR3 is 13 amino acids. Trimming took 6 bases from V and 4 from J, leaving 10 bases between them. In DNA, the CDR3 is TGTGCCAGCAGCGTAGACGGGTACAATGAGCAGTTCTTC. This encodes CASSVDGYNEQFF.

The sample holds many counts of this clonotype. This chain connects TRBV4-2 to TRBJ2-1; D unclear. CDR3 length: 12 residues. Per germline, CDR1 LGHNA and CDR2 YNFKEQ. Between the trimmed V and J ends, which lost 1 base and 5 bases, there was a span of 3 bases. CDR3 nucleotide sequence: TGTGCCAGCAGCCAAGGAGACAATGAGCAGTTCTTC. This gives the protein CASSQGDNEQFF.

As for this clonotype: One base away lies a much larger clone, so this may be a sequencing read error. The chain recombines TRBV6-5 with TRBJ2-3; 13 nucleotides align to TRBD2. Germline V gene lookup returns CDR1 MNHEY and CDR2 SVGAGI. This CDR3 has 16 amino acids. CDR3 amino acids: CASSFGTSGDTDAQYF. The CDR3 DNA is TGTGCCAGCAGTTTCGGGACTAGCGGGGACACAGATGCGCAGTATTTT.

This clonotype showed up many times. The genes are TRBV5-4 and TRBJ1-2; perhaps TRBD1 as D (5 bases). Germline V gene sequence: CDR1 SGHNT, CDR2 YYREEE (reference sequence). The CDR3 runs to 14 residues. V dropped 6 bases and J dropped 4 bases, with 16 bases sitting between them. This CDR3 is CASTRDRGLYGYTF. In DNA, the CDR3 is TGTGCCAGCACCCGGGACCGTGGGCTCTATGGCTACACCTTC. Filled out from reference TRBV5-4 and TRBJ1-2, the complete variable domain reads ETGVTQSPTHLIKTRGQQVTLRCSSQSGHNTVSWYQQALGQGPQFIFQYYREEENGRGNFPPRFSGLQFPNYSSELNVNALELDDSALYLCASTRDRGLYGYTFGSGTRLTVV.

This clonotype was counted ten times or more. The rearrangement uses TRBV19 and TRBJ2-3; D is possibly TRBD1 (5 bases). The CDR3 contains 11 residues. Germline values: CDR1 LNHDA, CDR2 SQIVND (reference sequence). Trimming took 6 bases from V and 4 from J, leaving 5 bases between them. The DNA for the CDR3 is TGTGCCAGTAGAGGGGCAGATACGCAGTATTTT. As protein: CASRGADTQYF. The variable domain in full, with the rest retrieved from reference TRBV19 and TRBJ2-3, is DGGITQSPKYLFRKEGQNVTLSCEQNLNHDAMYWYRQDPGQGLRLIYYSQIVNDFQKGDIAEGYSVSREKKESFPLTVTSAQKNPTAFYLCASRGADTQYFGPGTRLTVL.

CDR3 in amino acids: CASSPRTWGTEAFF. The DNA for the CDR3 is TGTGCCAGCAGCCCTCGGACCTGGGGCACTGAAGCTTTCTTT. The rearrangement links TRBV7-2 to TRBJ1-1, with D hard to call. In germline, CDR1 is SGHTA, CDR2 FQGNSA. Trimming took 5 bases from V and 4 from J, leaving 14 bases between them. There are 14 residues in the CDR3.

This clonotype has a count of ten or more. The CDR3 coding sequence is TGTGCCAGCCGCGGGAGGGGCGAGACCCAGTACTTC. Translation: CASRGRGETQYF. The chain uses TRBV5-5 and TRBJ2-5; TRBD2 aligns across 9 bases. The CDR3 runs to 12 residues. The J segment lost 5 bases and the V segment lost 7 bases, leaving 3 bases of the junction unmatched. Looked up from germline, CDR1 is SGHKS and CDR2 is YYEKEE (reference sequence).

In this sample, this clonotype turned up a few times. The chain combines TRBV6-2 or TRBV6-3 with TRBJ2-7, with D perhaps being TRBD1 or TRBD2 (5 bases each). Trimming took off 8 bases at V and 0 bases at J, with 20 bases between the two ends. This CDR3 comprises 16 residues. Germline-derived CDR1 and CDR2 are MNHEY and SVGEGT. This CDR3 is CASREPGGVSSYEQYF. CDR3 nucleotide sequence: TGTGCCAGCCGCGAACCTGGGGGAGTCTCCTCCTACGAGCAGTACTTC.

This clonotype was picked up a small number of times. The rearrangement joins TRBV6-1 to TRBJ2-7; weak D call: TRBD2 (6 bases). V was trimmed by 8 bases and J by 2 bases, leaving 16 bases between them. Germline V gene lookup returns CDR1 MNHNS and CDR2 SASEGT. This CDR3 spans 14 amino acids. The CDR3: CASLRDSSTYEQYF. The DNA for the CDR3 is TGTGCCAGCCTCCGGGACTCCTCCACCTACGAGCAGTACTTC.

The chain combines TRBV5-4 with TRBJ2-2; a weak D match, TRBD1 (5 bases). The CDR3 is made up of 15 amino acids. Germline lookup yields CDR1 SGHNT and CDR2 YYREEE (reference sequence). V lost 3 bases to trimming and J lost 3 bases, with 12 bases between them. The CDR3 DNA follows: TGTGCCAGCAGCTGGGGTGGGGCTTACACCGGGGAGCTGTTTTTT. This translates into CASSWGGAYTGELFF.

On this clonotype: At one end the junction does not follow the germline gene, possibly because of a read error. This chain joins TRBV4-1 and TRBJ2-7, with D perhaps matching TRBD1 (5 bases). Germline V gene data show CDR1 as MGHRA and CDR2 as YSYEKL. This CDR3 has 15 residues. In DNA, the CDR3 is TGTGCCAGCAGCCAGGCCGGTGGGGCCATGTACGAGCAGTACTTC. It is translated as CASSQAGGAMYEQYF.

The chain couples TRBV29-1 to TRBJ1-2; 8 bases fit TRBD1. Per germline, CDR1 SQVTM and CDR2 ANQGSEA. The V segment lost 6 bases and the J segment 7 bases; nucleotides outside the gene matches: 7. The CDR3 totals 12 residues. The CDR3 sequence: CSVEPGGLGYTF. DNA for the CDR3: TGCAGCGTCGAACCAGGGGGCCTTGGCTACACCTTC.

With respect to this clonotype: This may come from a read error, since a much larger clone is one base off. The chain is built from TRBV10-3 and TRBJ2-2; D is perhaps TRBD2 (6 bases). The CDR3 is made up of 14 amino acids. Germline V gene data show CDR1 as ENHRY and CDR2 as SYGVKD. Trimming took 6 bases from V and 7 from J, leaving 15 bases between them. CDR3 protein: CAISPGVVSGELFF. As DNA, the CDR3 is TGTGCCATCAGCCCGGGAGTTGTAAGCGGGGAGCTGTTTTTT.

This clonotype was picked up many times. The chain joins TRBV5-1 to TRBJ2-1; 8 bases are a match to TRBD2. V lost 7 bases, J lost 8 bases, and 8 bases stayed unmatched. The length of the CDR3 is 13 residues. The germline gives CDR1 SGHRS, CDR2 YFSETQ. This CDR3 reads CASGAGATDEQFF. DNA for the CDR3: TGCGCCAGCGGAGCGGGAGCTACGGATGAGCAGTTCTTC. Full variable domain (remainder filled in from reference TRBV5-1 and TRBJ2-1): KAGVTQTPRYLIKTRGQQVTLSCSPISGHRSVSWYQQTPGQGLQFLFEYFSETQRNKGNFPGRFSGRQFSNSRSEMNVSTLELGDSALYLCASGAGATDEQFFGPGTRLTVL.

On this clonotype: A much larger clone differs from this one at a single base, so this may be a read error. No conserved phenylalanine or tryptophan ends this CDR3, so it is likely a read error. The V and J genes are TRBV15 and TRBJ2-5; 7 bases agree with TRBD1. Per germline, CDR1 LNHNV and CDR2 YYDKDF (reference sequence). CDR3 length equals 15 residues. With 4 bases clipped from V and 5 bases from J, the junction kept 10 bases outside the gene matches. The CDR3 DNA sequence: TGTGCCACCAGCACCCGAGACAGGGCAATTGAGACCCAGTACTCC. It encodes CATSTRDRAIETQYS.